This TCR beta chain was captured in a study of shared clonotypes between healthy human individuals. Measured with immunoSEQ multiplex PCR; TCRdb has only the in-frame clones, and not every one. The sample has about 2 million clones; roughly 95% are singletons. Germline values: CDR1 KGHSH, CDR2 LQKENI. V was cut by 3 bases and J by 4 bases, with 9 bases left in between. The CDR3 has 13 residues. Sequenced: naive CD4+ T cells sorted from blood. Noted subset: CD45RA+ positively selected. This chain links TRBV18 with TRBJ2-5, with a possible D match to TRBD2 (5 bases). The TCR comes from a man between 18 and 35 years old in good health. This CDR3 is CASSPTRLETQYF. The CDR3 DNA sequence: TGTGCCAGCTCACCTACTAGACTAGAGACCCAGTACTTC.